What follows are 9 T cell receptor beta chains derived from one specimen sequenced in a study of response to subunit inactivated influenza vaccine. TCRdb itself ran the RT-PCR reads through MiXCR, one entry per CDR3 protein. The table lists about 830,000 distinct CDR3 sequences, about a fifth of them singletons. The source was PBMCs from blood, collected 5 days after vaccination. The receptors were gathered from a man between 45 and 60 years old who received an inactivated influenza vaccine.

The chain uses TRBV29-1 and TRBJ1-5; unclear D gene. CDR1 is SQVTM, CDR2 ANQGSEA, per germline. The V gene lost 3 bases and the J gene lost 6 bases, with 15 bases spanning the gap. This CDR3 spans 14 amino acids. The CDR3 nucleotides read TGCAGCGTTGATAATCAGGAACAGACTCAGCCCCAGCATTTT. Amino acids: CSVDNQEQTQPQHF.

J is TRBJ2-1 and V is TRBV7-2; possibly TRBD2 for D (6 bases). V was shortened by 1 base and J by 6 bases, with 10 bases between the two germline ends. Germline assignment: CDR1 SGHTA and CDR2 FQGNSA. The CDR3 runs to 14 residues. The DNA of the CDR3 is TGTGCCAGCAGCTTAGGTCCTAGCGTCAATGAGCAGTTCTTC. Translation: CASSLGPSVNEQFF.

The chain is built from TRBV5-1 and TRBJ2-1; D may match TRBD1 or TRBD2 (5 bases each). The germline V gene has CDR1 SGHRS and CDR2 YFSETQ. V was pared by 4 bases and J by 3 bases, with 20 bases between. The CDR3 extends over 17 amino acids. For the CDR3, the DNA is TGCGCCAGCAGCCGGACATTCCTTCGAGGGAACTACAATGAGCAGTTCTTC. It encodes CASSRTFLRGNYNEQFF.

In its sample, this clonotype was seen a few times. For the CDR3, the DNA is TGCAGTGCGCATCAGCAGGGGGCCGGAGAGACCCAGTACTTC. Amino acids: CSAHQQGAGETQYF. V and J are TRBV20-1 and TRBJ2-5, with TRBD1 matching over 8 bases. CDR3 length equals 14 residues. The V gene end was trimmed by 6 bases and the J gene end by 4 bases; junction bases not matched to a gene: 10. CDR1 and CDR2 from the germline V gene are DFQATT and SNEGSKA (reference sequence).

This chain connects TRBV12-3 or TRBV12-4 to TRBJ1-1; D is possibly TRBD1 (5 bases). The CDR3 consists of 13 residues. V was pared by 7 bases and J by 1 base, with 10 bases between. The CDR3 loop reads CASNRGGNTEAFF. The CDR3 bases are TGTGCCAGCAACCGCGGGGGGAACACTGAAGCTTTCTTT.

This clonotype showed up just a few times. This rearrangement joins TRBV20-1 to TRBJ2-7; D is perhaps TRBD1 (6 bases). Germline V gene sequence: CDR1 DFQATT, CDR2 SNEGSKA (reference sequence). The CDR3 contains 16 residues. The germline V and J ends were trimmed by 0 bases and 2 bases, with 17 bases remaining between them. The chain's CDR3 is CSARDLFSQGPYEQYF. CDR3 coding DNA: TGCAGTGCTAGAGATCTATTTAGCCAGGGGCCCTACGAGCAGTACTTC.

The rearrangement uses TRBV6-2 or TRBV6-3 and TRBJ2-1, with TRBD2 identical over 7 bases. Trimming took 4 bases from V and 3 from J; bases not matched to a gene: 6. The CDR3 runs 15 residues. In germline, CDR1 is MNHEY, CDR2 SVGEGT. CDR3 in DNA: TGTGCCAGCAGTTTAAGGCGGGAGTTCTACAATGAGCAGTTCTTC. This sequence encodes CASSLRREFYNEQFF.

This clonotype has only a few counts. This chain connects TRBV7-2 to TRBJ2-5; the match to TRBD1 covers 8 bases. The CDR3 covers 16 residues. Per the germline V gene, CDR1 is SGHTA and CDR2 is FQGNSA. V lost 6 bases, J lost 4 bases, and 13 bases stayed unmatched. CDR3 in DNA: TGTGCCAGCAGTTTATTAGGACAGGGTAATAGAGAGACCCAGTACTTC. It specifies CASSLLGQGNRETQYF.

There are a few counts of this clonotype. The chain employs TRBV29-1 and TRBJ2-7; 7 bases fit TRBD2. Germline V lookup: CDR1 SQVTM, CDR2 ANQGSEA. The CDR3 spans 14 residues. The ends lost 0 bases at V and 6 bases at J; junction bases unmatched: 8. DNA of the CDR3: TGCAGCGTTGAAGATTCTAGCGGCCCGGGCGAGCAGTACTTC. Amino acids: CSVEDSSGPGEQYF.